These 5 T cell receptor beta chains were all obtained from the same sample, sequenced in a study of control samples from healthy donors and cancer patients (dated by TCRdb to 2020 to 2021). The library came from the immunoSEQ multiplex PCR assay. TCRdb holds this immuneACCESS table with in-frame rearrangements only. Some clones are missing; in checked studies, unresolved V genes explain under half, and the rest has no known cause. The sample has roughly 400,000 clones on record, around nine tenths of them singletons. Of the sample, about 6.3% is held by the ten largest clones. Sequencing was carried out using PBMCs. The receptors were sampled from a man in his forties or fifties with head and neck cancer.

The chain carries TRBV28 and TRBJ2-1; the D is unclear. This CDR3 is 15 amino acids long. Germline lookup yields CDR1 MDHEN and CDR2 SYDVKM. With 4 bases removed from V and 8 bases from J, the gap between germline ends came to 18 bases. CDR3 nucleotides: TGTGCCAGCAGTTCGTCTGGTGAGTGGATTGATGAGCAGTTCTTC. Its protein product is CASSSSGEWIDEQFF. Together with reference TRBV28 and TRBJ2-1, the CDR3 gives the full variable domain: DVKVTQSSRYLVKRTGEKVFLECVQDMDHENMFWYRQDPGLGLRLIYFSYDVKMKEKGDIPEGYSVSREKKERFSLILESASTNQTSMYLCASSSSGEWIDEQFFGPGTRLTVL.

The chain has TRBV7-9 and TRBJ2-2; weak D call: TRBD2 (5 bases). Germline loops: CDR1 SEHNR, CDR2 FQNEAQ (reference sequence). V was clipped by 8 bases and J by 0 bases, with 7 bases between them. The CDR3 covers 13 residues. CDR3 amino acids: CASARANTGELFF. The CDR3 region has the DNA TGTGCCAGCGCGCGGGCGAACACCGGGGAGCTGTTTTTT.

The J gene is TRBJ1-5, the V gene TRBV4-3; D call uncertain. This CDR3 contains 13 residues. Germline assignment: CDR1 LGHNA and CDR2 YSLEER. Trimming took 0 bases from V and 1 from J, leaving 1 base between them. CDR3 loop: CASSQDSNQPQHF. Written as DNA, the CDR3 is TGCGCCAGCAGCCAAGACAGCAATCAGCCCCAGCATTTT.

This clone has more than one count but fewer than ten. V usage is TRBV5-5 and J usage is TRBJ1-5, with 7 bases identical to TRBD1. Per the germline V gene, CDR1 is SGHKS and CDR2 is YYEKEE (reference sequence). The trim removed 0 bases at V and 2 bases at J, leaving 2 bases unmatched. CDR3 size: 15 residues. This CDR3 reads CASSLVTGGNQPQHF. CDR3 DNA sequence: TGTGCCAGCAGCTTGGTTACAGGGGGCAATCAGCCCCAGCATTTT.

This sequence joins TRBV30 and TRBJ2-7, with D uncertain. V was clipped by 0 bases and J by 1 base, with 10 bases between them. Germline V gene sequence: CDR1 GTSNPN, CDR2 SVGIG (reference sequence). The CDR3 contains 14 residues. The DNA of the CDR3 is TGTGCCTGGAGTGTACTCGGCAAGTCCTACGAGCAGTACTTC. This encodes CAWSVLGKSYEQYF.